There are a few counts of the clone carrying this TCR beta chain. Source study methods: Nucleated cell number was recorded as an estimate derived from reference gene primer amplification. Profiling relied on immunoSEQ multiplex PCR, and the TCRdb table lists in-frame clones only, not all of them. V, J and clone size reflect that table, while D and trimming were determined from the DNA. The table records some 78,000 clones, around 90% of them present only once. The data were obtained in a study of blood T cell repertoires in COVID-19. Whole-study context: Samples of COVID-19 (acute and convalescent) were obtained from the United States, Italy and Spain. From T cells, B-cell-depleted T cells, or PBMCs came the material, which was cDNA or gDNA.

This receptor was identified in a woman older than 75 with active or convalescent COVID-19. Sequencing input: peripheral blood.

CDR3 loop: CASSTNRDGNQPQHF. For the CDR3, the DNA is TGTGCCAGCAGTACTAACAGGGACGGCAATCAGCCCCAGCATTTT. The chain joins TRBV6-2 or TRBV6-3 to TRBJ1-5; TRBD1 might be the D (6 bases). Trimming shortened V by 5 bases and J by 2 bases, and 13 bases separated the two germline ends. The germline V gene encodes CDR1 MNHEY and CDR2 SVGEGT. The CDR3 is 15 residues long.